This TCR beta chain originates from a study of breast tumors, draining lymph nodes, adjacent tissues. Notes on the study in general: Tumors had less TCR diversity than lymph nodes, more than nontumor tissue.

The lymph nodes were axillary draining lymph nodes from breast cancer patients. A note on this clonotype: Its target is unknown. This could be a read error, since a much larger clone is one nucleotide away. The CDR3 carries no conserved terminal phenylalanine or tryptophan, so it likely arises from a read error.

TCRdb re-called the multiplex PCR reads with MiXCR, one entry per CDR3 protein. The sample holds roughly 220,000 distinct CDR3 sequences, under 40% seen once. Germline values: CDR1 SGHTA, CDR2 FQGNSA. The CDR3 is 14 amino acids. V lost 3 bases and J lost 0, with 6 bases in between. The source material was axillary lymph node tissue. The chain is built from TRBV7-2 and TRBJ1-3; D is undetermined. The clonotype comes from a female donor with breast cancer. Some clones in this sample may be carry-over from other donors' samples. CDR3 sequence reads: CASSFYTSGNTIYL. CDR3 sequence (DNA): TGTGCCAGCAGCTTTTATACCTCTGGAAACACCATATATCTT.